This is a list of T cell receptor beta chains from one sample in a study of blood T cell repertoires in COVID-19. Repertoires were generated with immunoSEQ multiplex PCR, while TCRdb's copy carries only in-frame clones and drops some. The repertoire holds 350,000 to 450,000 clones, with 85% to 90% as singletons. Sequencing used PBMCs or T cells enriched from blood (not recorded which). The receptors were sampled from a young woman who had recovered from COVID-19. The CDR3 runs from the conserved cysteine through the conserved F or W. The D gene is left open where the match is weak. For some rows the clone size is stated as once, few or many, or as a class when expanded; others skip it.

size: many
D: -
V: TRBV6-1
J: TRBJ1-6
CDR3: CASSEEAAGNSPLHF
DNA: TGTGCCAGCAGTGAGGAGGCAGCGGGTAATTCACCCCTCCACTTT

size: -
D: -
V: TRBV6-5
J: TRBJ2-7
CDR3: CASGLLGATSYEQYF
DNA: TGTGCCAGCGGCCTTCTAGGGGCGACCTCCTACGAGCAGTACTTC

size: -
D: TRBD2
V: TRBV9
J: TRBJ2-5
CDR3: CASSVVRGGGRETQYF
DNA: TGTGCCAGCAGCGTAGTACGAGGCGGGGGGAGGGAGACCCAGTACTTC

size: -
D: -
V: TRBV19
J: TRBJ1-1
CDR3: CASRLISIGERTPEAFF
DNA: TGTGCCAGTAGGCTTATAAGTATCGGGGAAAGAACCCCCGAAGCTTTCTTT

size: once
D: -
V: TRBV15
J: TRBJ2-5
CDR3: CATSRRAGGETQYF
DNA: TGTGCCACCTCACGGCGGGCAGGCGGAGAGACCCAGTACTTC

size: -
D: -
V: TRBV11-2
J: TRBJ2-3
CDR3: CASSLVPRLDTQYF
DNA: TGTGCCAGCAGCTTAGTCCCTAGGCTGGATACGCAGTATTTT

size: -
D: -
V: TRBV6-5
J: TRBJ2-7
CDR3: CASSYGDSYEQYF
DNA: TGTGCCAGCAGTTACGGCGACAGTTACGAGCAGTACTTC

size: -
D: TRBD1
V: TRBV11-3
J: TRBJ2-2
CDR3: CASSLGQGDTGELFF
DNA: TGTGCCAGCAGCTTAGGACAGGGGGACACCGGGGAGCTGTTTTTT

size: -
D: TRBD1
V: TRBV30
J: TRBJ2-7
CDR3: CACPGQGVYEQYF
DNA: TGTGCCTGTCCGGGACAGGGCGTTTACGAGCAGTACTTC

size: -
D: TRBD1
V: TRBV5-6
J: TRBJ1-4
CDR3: CASSLAGGTGSKKLFF
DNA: TGTGCCAGCAGCTTGGCCGGGGGGACAGGGAGTAAAAAACTGTTTTTT

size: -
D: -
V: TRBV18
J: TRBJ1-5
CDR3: CASSQEGNQPQHF
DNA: TGTGCCAGCTCACAAGAGGGAAATCAGCCCCAGCATTTT

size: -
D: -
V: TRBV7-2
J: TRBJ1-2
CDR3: CASRSSGATYGYTF
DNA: TGTGCCAGCAGATCTTCAGGGGCTACTTATGGCTACACCTTC

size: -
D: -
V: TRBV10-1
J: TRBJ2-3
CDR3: CASSESVGARTDTQYF
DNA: TGCGCCAGCAGTGAGTCCGTGGGAGCGAGGACAGATACGCAGTATTTT

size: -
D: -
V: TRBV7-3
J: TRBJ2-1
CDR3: CASSQRVQGHEQFF
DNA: TGTGCCAGCAGCCAAAGGGTTCAGGGCCATGAGCAGTTCTTC

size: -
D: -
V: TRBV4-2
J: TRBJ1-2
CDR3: CASSQEEGRLGYTF
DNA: TGTGCCAGCAGCCAAGAGGAGGGGCGCTTGGGCTACACCTTC

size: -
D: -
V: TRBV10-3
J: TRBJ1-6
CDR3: CAARDSYNSPLHF
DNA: TGTGCCGCTCGGGACTCCTATAATTCACCCCTCCACTTT

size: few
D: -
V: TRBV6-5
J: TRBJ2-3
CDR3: CASSYLVSDTQYF
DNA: TGTGCCAGCAGTTACCTAGTATCAGATACGCAGTATTTT

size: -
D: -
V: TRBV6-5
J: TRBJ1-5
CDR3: CASSNDRNQPQHF
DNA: TGTGCCAGCAGCAATGACAGAAATCAGCCCCAGCATTTT

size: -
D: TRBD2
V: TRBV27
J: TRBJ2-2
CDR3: CASSGISGSAYTGELFF
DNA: TGTGCCAGCAGTGGCATTAGCGGGAGCGCATACACCGGGGAGCTGTTTTTT

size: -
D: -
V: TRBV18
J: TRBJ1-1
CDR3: CASSPDYMNTEAFF
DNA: TGTGCCAGCTCACCGGACTATATGAACACTGAAGCTTTCTTT

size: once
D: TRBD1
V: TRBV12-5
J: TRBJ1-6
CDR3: CASGRGQGTSSPLHF
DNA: TGTGCTAGTGGTCGGGGACAGGGGACCAGTTCACCCCTCCACTTT

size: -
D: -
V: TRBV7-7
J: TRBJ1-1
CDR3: CASSRDQNTEAFF
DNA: TGTGCTAGCAGCCGAGATCAGAACACTGAAGCTTTCTTT

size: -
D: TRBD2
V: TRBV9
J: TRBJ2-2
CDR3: CASGRGVGGELFF
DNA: TGTGCCAGCGGACGGGGGGTTGGCGGGGAGCTGTTTTTT

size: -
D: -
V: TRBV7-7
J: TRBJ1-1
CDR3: CASSHSRTANTEAFF
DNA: TGTGCTAGCAGCCATAGTCGGACAGCGAACACTGAAGCTTTCTTT

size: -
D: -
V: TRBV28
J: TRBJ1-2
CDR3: CASTDLGGRGGYTF
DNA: TGTGCCAGCACCGACTTGGGGGGGCGAGGTGGCTACACCTTC

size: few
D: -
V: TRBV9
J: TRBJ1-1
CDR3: CASSVRENTEAFF
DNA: TGTGCCAGCAGCGTACGGGAGAACACTGAAGCTTTCTTT

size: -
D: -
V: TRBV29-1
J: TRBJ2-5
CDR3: CSVSRSYKQETQYF
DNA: TGCAGCGTTTCCAGGTCATACAAACAAGAGACCCAGTACTTC

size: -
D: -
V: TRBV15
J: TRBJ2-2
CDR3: CATSPPGSNRTGELFF
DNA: TGTGCCACCAGCCCTCCCGGGAGCAACCGAACCGGGGAGCTGTTTTTT

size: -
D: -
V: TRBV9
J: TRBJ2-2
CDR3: CASSVEDGIQGPDTGELFF
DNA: TGTGCCAGCAGCGTAGAGGATGGGATACAGGGCCCCGACACCGGGGAGCTGTTTTTT

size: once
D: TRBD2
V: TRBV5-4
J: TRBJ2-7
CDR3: CASSLAGAQLHEQYF
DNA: TGTGCCAGCAGCTTAGCGGGAGCACAGCTCCACGAGCAGTACTTC

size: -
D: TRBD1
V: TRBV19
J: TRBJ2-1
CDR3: CASSIGTGVEQFF
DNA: TGTGCCAGTAGTATCGGGACAGGGGTTGAGCAGTTCTTC

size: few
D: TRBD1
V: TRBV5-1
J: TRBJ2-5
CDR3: CASSRAEGAQYF
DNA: TGCGCCAGCAGCCGTGCCGAGGGGGCTCAGTACTTC

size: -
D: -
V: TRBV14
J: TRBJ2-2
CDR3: CASSQVAGNTGELFF
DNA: TGTGCCAGCAGCCAAGTGGCGGGAAACACCGGGGAGCTGTTTTTT

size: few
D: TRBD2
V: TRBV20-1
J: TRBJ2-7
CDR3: CSASTLAGGYEQYF
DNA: TGCAGTGCTAGTACTTTAGCGGGAGGTTACGAGCAGTACTTC

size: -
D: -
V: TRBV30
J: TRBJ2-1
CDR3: CAWSVLYEQFF
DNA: TGTGCCTGGAGTGTACTTTATGAGCAGTTCTTC

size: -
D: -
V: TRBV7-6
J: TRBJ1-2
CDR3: CASSNTAGGEHDGYTF
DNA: TGTGCCAGCAGCAACACCGCTGGGGGGGAACATGATGGCTACACCTTC

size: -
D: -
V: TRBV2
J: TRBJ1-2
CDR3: CASKASGYGYTF
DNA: TGTGCCAGCAAGGCCTCCGGGTATGGCTACACCTTC

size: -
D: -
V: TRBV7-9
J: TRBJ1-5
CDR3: CASSLQGGQPQHF
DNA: TGTGCCAGCAGCTTACAGGGAGGTCAGCCCCAGCATTTT

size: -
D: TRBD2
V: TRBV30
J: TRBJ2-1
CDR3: CAWSKAGGSKKQFF
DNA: TGTGCCTGGAGTAAAGCGGGAGGGAGCAAGAAGCAGTTCTTC

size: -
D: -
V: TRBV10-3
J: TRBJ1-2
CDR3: CAIHGGAWNGYTF
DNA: TGTGCCATCCACGGGGGGGCGTGGAATGGCTACACCTTC

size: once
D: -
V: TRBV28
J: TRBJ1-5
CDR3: CASSHRGGLGNQPQHF
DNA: TGTGCCAGCAGTCACCGCGGAGGGCTTGGCAATCAGCCCCAGCATTTT

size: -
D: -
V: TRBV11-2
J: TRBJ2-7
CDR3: CASREGNRDTEDYEQYF
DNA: TGTGCCAGCAGGGAAGGAAACCGGGACACCGAAGACTACGAGCAGTACTTC

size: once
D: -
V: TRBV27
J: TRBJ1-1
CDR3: CASTSLGSTEAFF
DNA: TGTGCCAGCACCTCCCTGGGGAGCACTGAAGCTTTCTTT

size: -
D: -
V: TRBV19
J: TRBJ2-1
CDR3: CASSQGEARSYNEQFF
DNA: TGTGCCAGTAGCCAAGGGGAAGCGAGGTCCTACAATGAGCAGTTCTTC

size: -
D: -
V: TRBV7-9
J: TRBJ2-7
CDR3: CASSLYQGTSQEQYF
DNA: TGTGCCAGCAGCTTATATCAGGGGACGAGTCAGGAGCAGTACTTC

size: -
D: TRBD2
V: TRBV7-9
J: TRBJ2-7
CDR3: CASSLGIGTSKDEQYF
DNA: TGTGCCAGCAGCTTAGGAATTGGGACTAGCAAAGACGAGCAGTACTTC